A single sample gave rise to the 22 T cell receptor beta chains below, sequenced in a study of T-cell reconstitution after alpha-beta-depleted transplantation in children. Unique molecular identifiers featured in how the TCRbeta library was prepared. TCRdb ran MiXCR on the PCR reads and lists one entry per CDR3 protein. Among 350,000 to 400,000 distinct CDR3 sequences listed, around 21% were seen once. The sequencing here drew on PBMCs from the stem cell graft donor, taken from the stem cell graft. The source of these receptors is a human donor who donated a stem cell graft to a child with acute myeloid leukemia.

In its sample, this clonotype was seen a few times. This chain joins TRBV5-1 and TRBJ2-2; D gene unclear. The germline V gene has CDR1 SGHRS and CDR2 YFSETQ. Between the trimmed V and J ends, which lost 4 bases and 0 bases, there was a span of 10 bases. CDR3 length: 15 residues. CDR3 sequence reads: CASSQTAANTGELFF. In nucleotides, the CDR3 is TGCGCCAGCAGCCAAACAGCTGCGAACACCGGGGAGCTGTTTTTT.

V usage is TRBV6-6 and J usage is TRBJ2-5; D tentatively reads TRBD1 or TRBD2 (5 bases each). CDR1 MNHNY and CDR2 SVGAGI come from the germline V gene (reference sequence). Trimming stripped 8 bases from V and 4 bases from J, with 14 bases between. This CDR3 region has 13 residues. This CDR3 is CASARDPGETQYF. CDR3 DNA sequence: TGTGCCAGCGCTCGGGACCCCGGAGAGACCCAGTACTTC.

This clonotype has a count of ten or more. V and J are TRBV29-1 and TRBJ2-1; TRBD2 aligns across 9 bases. Germline V gene data show CDR1 as SQVTM and CDR2 as ANQGSEA. The ends lost 6 bases at V and 0 bases at J; junction bases unmatched: 12. The CDR3 covers 17 residues. CDR3 residues: CSVGGLAAESSYNEQFF. The CDR3 DNA follows: TGCAGCGTGGGGGGACTAGCCGCTGAGAGCTCCTACAATGAGCAGTTCTTC.

This clonotype was seen more than once but under ten times. The J gene is TRBJ2-6, the V gene TRBV12-3 or TRBV12-4, with 7 bases matching TRBD1. This CDR3 comprises 17 residues. V lost 3 bases, J lost 0 bases, and 5 bases stayed unmatched. In DNA form, the CDR3 reads TGTGCCAGCAGTTTTGGGACAGTCATCTCTGGGGCCAACGTCCTGACTTTC. Translating gives CASSFGTVISGANVLTF.

This clonotype was counted many times. The V call is TRBV6-5, the J call TRBJ2-1, with 12 bases fitting TRBD2. Trimming removed 1 base from V and 6 bases from J; junction bases left unmatched: 1. In germline, CDR1 is MNHEY, CDR2 SVGAGI. This CDR3 spans 15 amino acids. The CDR3 spells CASSYLTSGSNEQFF. CDR3 DNA sequence: TGTGCCAGCAGTTACTTGACTAGCGGGAGCAATGAGCAGTTCTTC.

There are many counts of this clonotype. CDR3 in DNA: TGCAGCGTTGTCGAAGCGGGACTAGGCAATGAGCAGTTCTTC. Encoded protein: CSVVEAGLGNEQFF. The chain has TRBV29-1 and TRBJ2-1; 8 nucleotides align to TRBD2. The V segment lost 4 bases and the J segment 6 bases; nucleotides outside the gene matches: 8. The CDR3 totals 14 residues. Germline CDR1 SQVTM, CDR2 ANQGSEA.

The chain has TRBV20-1 and TRBJ2-5; tentatively, D is TRBD1 (6 bases). Germline CDR1 DFQATT, CDR2 SNEGSKA (reference sequence). V gave up 1 base and J gave up 3 bases, with 9 bases separating them. The CDR3 has 13 residues. Here the CDR3 DNA reads TGCAGTGCTAGAGTTTCAGGGGAAGAGACCCAGTACTTC. Encoded protein: CSARVSGEETQYF.

This clonotype was counted ten times or more. This chain uses TRBV10-3 with TRBJ2-5, with no clear D. The V gene lost 3 bases and the J gene lost 5 bases, with 7 bases spanning the gap. This CDR3 has 12 amino acids. Per germline, CDR1 ENHRY and CDR2 SYGVKD. CDR3 residues: CAISERVETQYF. CDR3 nucleotides: TGTGCCATCAGTGAAAGGGTTGAGACCCAGTACTTC.

This clonotype was counted many times. V is TRBV29-1 and J is TRBJ2-1; TRBD2 aligns across 10 bases. Looked up from germline, CDR1 is SQVTM and CDR2 is ANQGSEA. The CDR3 is made up of 12 amino acids. Trimming removed 3 bases from V and 9 bases from J; junction bases left unmatched: 2. The CDR3, as DNA: TGCAGCGTTGATGCTAGCGGGAGTGAGCAGTTCTTC. This codes for CSVDASGSEQFF.

The chain recombines TRBV6-5 with TRBJ2-1; 12 positions agree with TRBD1. Germline loops: CDR1 MNHEY, CDR2 SVGAGI. CDR3 length: 15 residues. Losses at the gene ends were 6 bases for V and 7 bases for J; bases not matched to a gene: 7. Here the CDR3 DNA reads TGTGCCAGCAGAACCGGGACAGGGGGCAAGAATGAGCAGTTCTTC. It specifies CASRTGTGGKNEQFF.

This clonotype was observed many times. V gene TRBV20-1 combines with J gene TRBJ2-1, with 7 bases aligning to TRBD2. From germline, CDR1 is DFQATT and CDR2 SNEGSKA (reference sequence). V dropped 4 bases and J dropped 9; count of bases not matched to a gene: 12. The CDR3 is 14 amino acids. Here the CDR3 DNA reads TGCAGTGCTACCCACCTAGCGGCGGAAGTTGAGCAGTTCTTC. This sequence encodes CSATHLAAEVEQFF.

On this clonotype itself: Germline is not matched at one junction end, which may reflect a read error. The chain couples TRBV20-1 to TRBJ2-1; 9 bases align to TRBD1. The CDR3 has 15 residues. CDR1 is DFQATT, CDR2 SNEGSKA, per germline (reference sequence). CDR3 loop: CCAIRPGQGLNEQFF. The CDR3 nucleotides read TGCTGTGCTATCCGGCCGGGACAGGGCCTCAATGAGCAGTTCTTC.

This clonotype occurred many times. The rearrangement uses TRBV29-1 and TRBJ2-6, with TRBD2 as a possible D gene (6 bases). The length of the CDR3 is 16 residues. Deletions cut 1 base from V and 0 bases from J, with 10 bases between. The germline V gene has CDR1 SQVTM and CDR2 ANQGSEA. The CDR3 coding sequence is TGCAGCGTTGAAGGGAGGGACGTCTCTGGGGCCAACGTCCTGACTTTC. It translates to CSVEGRDVSGANVLTF. Using reference TRBV29-1 and TRBJ2-6 for the parts outside the CDR3, the full variable domain is SAVISQKPSRDICQRGTSLTIQCQVDSQVTMMFWYRQQPGQSLTLIATANQGSEATYESGFVIDKFPISRPNLTFSTLTVSNMSPEDSSIYLCSVEGRDVSGANVLTFGAGSRLTVL.

The rearrangement uses TRBV20-1 and TRBJ2-7; 8 positions agree with TRBD2. There are 17 residues in the CDR3. The germline V gene has CDR1 DFQATT and CDR2 SNEGSKA (reference sequence). Trimming took 7 bases from V and 4 from J; bases not matched to a gene: 21. The CDR3 DNA reads as TGCAGTGTCTCCAAGCCCTCCCTAGCCGGGAGGGCGTACGAGCAGTACTTC. The encoded protein is CSVSKPSLAGRAYEQYF.

In its sample, this clonotype was seen a few times. CDR3 sequence reads: CASRGVGHGYTF. The CDR3 coding sequence is TGTGCCAGCAGGGGAGTGGGGCATGGCTACACCTTC. The V gene is TRBV12-3 or TRBV12-4, the J gene TRBJ1-2; a possible D gene is TRBD1 (5 bases). This CDR3 spans 12 amino acids. V was pared by 6 bases and J by 6 bases, with 11 bases between.

The chain carries TRBV12-3 or TRBV12-4 and TRBJ2-2; the match to TRBD2 covers 7 bases. The CDR3 runs to 14 residues. Unmatched junction bases numbered 8, after V lost 6 bases and J lost 7 bases. CDR3 sequence reads: CASSPLGEGGELFF. In nucleotides, the CDR3 is TGTGCCAGCAGCCCCCTGGGGGAGGGCGGGGAGCTGTTTTTT.

The V call is TRBV7-2, the J call TRBJ2-5; 8 bases line up with TRBD2. Losses at the gene ends were 6 bases for V and 2 bases for J; bases not matched to a gene: 11. The CDR3 runs 16 residues. Germline V CDR1 and CDR2: SGHTA, FQGNSA. For the CDR3, the DNA is TGTGCCAGCAGGCCGGGGGGGCTCCAGATACAAGAGACCCAGTACTTC. Residues: CASRPGGLQIQETQYF.

This clonotype appeared many times. The genes are TRBV29-1 and TRBJ2-5, with no clear D. Between the trimmed V and J ends, which lost 5 bases and 0 bases, there was a span of 10 bases. CDR1 is SQVTM and CDR2 is ANQGSEA in the germline V gene. CDR3 length: 13 residues. This CDR3 is CSVPSAYQETQYF. DNA for the CDR3: TGCAGCGTTCCTTCAGCGTACCAAGAGACCCAGTACTTC.

This clonotype was observed a handful of times. The rearrangement uses TRBV12-3 or TRBV12-4 and TRBJ1-6, with 7 bases matching TRBD1. The CDR3 is 14 amino acids. After removal of 3 bases from V and 8 bases from J, the junction contained 4 bases not matched to a gene. In DNA form, the CDR3 reads TGTGCCAGCAGTTTTGGGGACAGCCATTCACCCCTCCACTTT. Residues: CASSFGDSHSPLHF.

This clonotype was picked up many times. The chain employs TRBV5-1 and TRBJ2-7, with 10 bases identical to TRBD2. Germline CDR1 reads SGHRS; CDR2 reads YFSETQ. The trim removed 0 bases at V and 2 bases at J, leaving 2 bases unmatched. The CDR3 covers 15 residues. This chain's CDR3 is CASSLVLAGTYEQYF. CDR3 DNA sequence: TGCGCCAGCAGCTTGGTACTAGCGGGGACCTACGAGCAGTACTTC. Full variable domain (missing parts from reference TRBV5-1 and TRBJ2-7): KAGVTQTPRYLIKTRGQQVTLSCSPISGHRSVSWYQQTPGQGLQFLFEYFSETQRNKGNFPGRFSGRQFSNSRSEMNVSTLELGDSALYLCASSLVLAGTYEQYFGPGTRLTVT.

This clonotype turned up a few times. The genes are TRBV4-2 and TRBJ1-5, with TRBD1 matching over 7 bases. V dropped 1 base and J dropped 5; count of bases not matched to a gene: 5. The CDR3 has 15 amino acids. The germline gives CDR1 LGHNA, CDR2 YNFKEQ. The CDR3 loop is CASSQGQGGYQPQHF. The CDR3 bases are TGTGCCAGCAGCCAAGGACAGGGAGGATATCAGCCCCAGCATTTT.

This clonotype has at least ten counts. The chain joins TRBV29-1 to TRBJ2-7, with TRBD1 matching 7 bases. The CDR3 consists of 13 residues. The junction had 5 bases not matched to a gene; V was cut back by 4 bases and J by 2 bases. The germline gives CDR1 SQVTM, CDR2 ANQGSEA. The CDR3 nucleotides are TGCAGCGTTGGAGGGGGCGAACCCTACGAGCAGTACTTC. Translation gives CSVGGGEPYEQYF.